The 12 T cell receptor beta chains below all came from one sample that was sequenced in a study of shared clonotypes between healthy human individuals. The method was immunoSEQ multiplex PCR; TCRdb's version includes in-frame clones alone and lacks a portion of them. The sample gives 650,000 to 700,000 clones, roughly 91% of which show up once; around a third is in the top ten. The sequenced material came from memory CD8+ T cells from PBMCs. The subset is: CD45RO+ cells pooled with CCR7-negative TemRA cells. Receptors were obtained from a young man in good health. Some clones in this sample may be carry-over from other donors' samples.

This chain uses TRBV9 with TRBJ2-3; TRBD2 agrees at 8 bases. V lost 0 bases to trimming and J lost 3 bases; unmatched junction nucleotides: 6. The CDR3 totals 16 residues. The germline gives CDR1 SGDLS, CDR2 YYNGEE. This chain's CDR3 is CASSVEGSGMTDTQYF. CDR3 sequence (DNA): TGTGCCAGCAGCGTAGAGGGTAGCGGGATGACAGATACGCAGTATTTT.

The genes are TRBV14 and TRBJ2-2, with 7 bases aligning to TRBD2. Germline assignment: CDR1 SGHDN and CDR2 FVKESK. The junction had 14 bases not matched to a gene; V was cut back by 3 bases and J by 7 bases. The CDR3 is made up of 17 amino acids. DNA for the CDR3: TGTGCCAGCAGCCAGTTCGTTGTGGCTAGCGGCCTCGGGGAGCTGTTTTTT. Its translation is CASSQFVVASGLGELFF.

A single count supports this clone. The chain uses TRBV4-3 and TRBJ2-3; D possibly corresponds to TRBD1 (7 bases). Germline lookup yields CDR1 LGHNA and CDR2 YSLEER. Deletions cut 1 base from V and 2 bases from J, with 22 bases between. This CDR3 is 19 amino acids long. DNA of the CDR3: TGCGCCAGCAGCCAAGTTGCTTCAGAACCCAGGGGGGCCACAGATACGCAGTATTTT. Encoded protein: CASSQVASEPRGATDTQYF.

The chain combines TRBV29-1 with TRBJ2-7; TRBD2 agrees at 9 bases. The germline gives CDR1 SQVTM, CDR2 ANQGSEA. The CDR3 consists of 13 residues. With V trimmed by 7 bases and J by 0 bases, 4 bases remained unmatched. CDR3 DNA sequence: TGCAGCGGGCGGGGGGGTGTCTCCTACGAGCAGTACTTC. Residues: CSGRGGVSYEQYF.

The chain has TRBV19 and TRBJ1-5; weak D call: TRBD1 (5 bases). Between the trimmed V and J ends, which lost 4 bases and 0 bases, there was a span of 16 bases. The CDR3 is 17 amino acids. Germline V CDR1 and CDR2: LNHDA, SQIVND (reference sequence). CDR3 nucleotides: TGTGCCAGTAGTACCCCAGGGCAGCCATATAGCAATCAGCCCCAGCATTTT. Residues: CASSTPGQPYSNQPQHF.

V gene TRBV7-3 combines with J gene TRBJ2-1; no clear D gene. Germline CDR1 and CDR2: SGHTA and FQGTGA. V was trimmed by 4 bases and J by 15 bases, leaving 19 bases between them. This CDR3 spans 13 amino acids. Written as DNA, the CDR3 is TGTGCCAGCAGCTCGTATCCAGGTGTTGGGCCGTTCTTC. This gives the protein CASSSYPGVGPFF.

The V gene is TRBV23-1, the J gene TRBJ2-7; D uncertain. TRBV23-1 is an open reading frame whose function is uncertain. With 6 bases removed from V and 1 base from J, the gap between germline ends came to 7 bases. The CDR3 is made up of 12 amino acids. The CDR3 is CASSHKSYEQYF. CDR3 DNA: TGCGCCAGCAGCCACAAATCCTACGAGCAGTACTTC.

The chain combines TRBV19 with TRBJ1-1; 8 nucleotides match TRBD1. Germline assignment: CDR1 LNHDA and CDR2 SQIVND (reference sequence). The CDR3 has 14 amino acids. Trimming at V came to 6 bases and at J to 5 bases, leaving 8 bases not matched to a gene. CDR3 amino acids: CASSTGGGRTEAFF. The CDR3 bases are TGTGCCAGTAGCACAGGGGGAGGTAGGACTGAAGCTTTCTTT.

A remark on this clone: One end of the junction varies from germline; a read error may be responsible. The chain links TRBV4-1 to TRBJ2-5; no reliable D call. The CDR3 totals 14 residues. Germline loops: CDR1 MGHRA, CDR2 YSYEKL. CDR3 nucleotides: TGCGCCAGCAGCCAAGCCGCTGGATTACCAAGTCTCGACTTC. Protein product: CASSQAAGLPSLDF.

This sequence joins TRBV27 and TRBJ2-2, with a tentative D call TRBD1 (6 bases). CDR3 length: 14 amino acids. V was trimmed by 2 bases and J by 7 bases, leaving 11 bases between them. CDR1 MNHEY and CDR2 SMNVEV come from the germline V gene (reference sequence). CDR3 nucleotide sequence: TGTGCCAGCAGTTTAGGGGGCATTAGCGGGGAGCTGTTTTTT. This gives the protein CASSLGGISGELFF.

The chain combines TRBV2 with TRBJ2-1; 8 bases line up with TRBD2. Germline V gene sequence: CDR1 SNHLY, CDR2 FYNNEI. Trimming removed 2 bases from V and 7 bases from J; junction bases left unmatched: 7. The CDR3 loop spans 15 amino acids. CDR3 coding DNA: TGTGCCAGCAGTGAACCAAGCGGGAGAGTGAATGAGCAGTTCTTC. It is translated as CASSEPSGRVNEQFF.

The chain uses TRBV5-6 and TRBJ2-7, with D possibly TRBD2 on 5 matching bases. The germline V gene has CDR1 SGHDT and CDR2 YYEEEE. There are 13 residues in the CDR3. V lost 3 bases and J lost 3, with 10 bases in between. The CDR3 spells CASSSGVSYEQYF. DNA for the CDR3: TGTGCCAGCAGCTCCGGGGTAAGCTACGAGCAGTACTTC.